This entry concerns a single TCR beta chain. Its antigen target is currently unknown. Within one base of it there is no much larger clone, and no base qualities were kept. Library prep was done by the immunoSEQ multiplex PCR assay. In TCRdb, the immuneACCESS table is reduced to in-frame sequences with V and J assigned. These tables do not hold every clone; where another copy was compared, an unresolved V gene accounts for under half, and the others remain unexplained. The sample table lists more than 65,000 clones, about 95% of them with a count of one. Over 0.95% of the sample goes to the ten largest clones. This sample was included in a study of T cell changes during pregnancy in multiple sclerosis (dated by TCRdb to between 2018 and 2021). A note on the overall study: The study examined how the T cell repertoire changed over the course of pregnancy in women with multiple sclerosis.

The sequencing used peripheral blood, collected in the second trimester of pregnancy. This TCR was sampled from a female donor with multiple sclerosis, enrolled in a pregnancy study.

This receptor carries the CDR3 CASSLIQAGVDEQYF. In nucleotides, the sequence is TGTGCCAGCAGTTTAATTCAAGCGGGAGTGGACGAGCAGTACTTC. The chain is made from TRBV27 and TRBJ2-7, and TRBD2 matches 8 of the central bases. The germline V and J ends show losses of 2 bases and 5 bases respectively, and no gene match explains 8 bases of the junction. For CDR1 and CDR2, the germline V gene (reference sequence) lists MNHEY and SMNVEV. The CDR3 holds 15 amino acids from the cysteine to the phenylalanine. Just the 45-base CDR3 DNA is kept, in frame starting at base 1.